This T cell receptor (beta chain) is from a study of technical replicates of blood from a few donors. Measured with immunoSEQ multiplex PCR; TCRdb has only the in-frame clones, and not every one. The repertoire holds approximately 81,000 clones, with about 94% as singletons. The CDR3 is 13 residues long. Germline lookup yields CDR1 SGDLS and CDR2 YYNGEE. Trimming removed 5 bases at V and 1 base at J, with 9 bases between. This clone was counted a few times. The chain couples TRBV9 to TRBJ1-1, with unresolved D. Sequencing was carried out using T cells isolated from PBMCs. The TCR originated in a human donor in good health. The CDR3 bases are TGTGCCAGCAGGTGGACTGAGAACACTGAAGCTTTCTTT. Encoded protein: CASRWTENTEAFF.